One sample yielded the 14 T cell receptor beta chains listed below, sequenced in a study of identical twins. TCRdb reprocessed the 5' RACE reads via MiXCR and lists one record per CDR3 protein. The sample shows 650,000 to 800,000 distinct CDR3 sequences, 8.6% of them seen only once. The same sample was also used in a study of yellow fever vaccine responses in identical twins.

Source material: PBMCs. These receptors were collected from a woman aged 18-29 years in good health.

CDR3 sequence (DNA): TGCGCCAGCAGCTCCAGGGACAGCCTAAGGAATGAGCAGTTCTTC. Encoded protein: CASSSRDSLRNEQFF. This rearrangement joins TRBV5-1 to TRBJ2-1, with TRBD1 matching 7 bases. CDR1 and CDR2 (germline): SGHRS, YFSETQ. The CDR3 sequence is 15 residues long. V shed 3 bases and J 7 bases; nucleotides not matched to a gene: 10.

The V and J genes are TRBV5-1 and TRBJ2-5; 11 bases map to TRBD2. V was pared by 5 bases and J by 0 bases, with 6 bases of the junction left unmatched. The CDR3 runs to 16 residues. CDR1 and CDR2 (germline): SGHRS, YFSETQ. CDR3 DNA: TGCGCCAGCAGTCTGACGACTAGCGGGAACCAAGAGACCCAGTACTTC. It is translated as CASSLTTSGNQETQYF.

This clonotype was picked up a small number of times. The gene calls are TRBV12-3 or TRBV12-4 and TRBJ2-7; 8 bases are shared with TRBD2. The CDR3 is 15 residues long. After removal of 6 bases from V and 4 bases from J, the junction contained 11 bases not matched to a gene. CDR3: CASRRTGRAPYEQYF. In DNA, the CDR3 is TGTGCCAGCAGAAGGACCGGGAGGGCCCCTTACGAGCAGTACTTC.

There are many counts of this clonotype. This chain connects TRBV28 to TRBJ2-7, with 7 bases fitting TRBD1. The CDR3 covers 14 residues. The junction had 6 bases not matched to a gene; V was cut back by 4 bases and J by 3 bases. Germline V gene sequence: CDR1 MDHEN, CDR2 SYDVKM. CDR3: CASSSSTGSYEQYF. CDR3 DNA: TGTGCCAGCAGTTCCTCGACAGGGAGCTACGAGCAGTACTTC. The entire variable domain, with the rest obtained from reference TRBV28 and TRBJ2-7, is as follows: DVKVTQSSRYLVKRTGEKVFLECVQDMDHENMFWYRQDPGLGLRLIYFSYDVKMKEKGDIPEGYSVSREKKERFSLILESASTNQTSMYLCASSSSTGSYEQYFGPGTRLTVT.

Ten or more counts support this clonotype. The chain couples TRBV6-4 to TRBJ2-1, with D tentatively TRBD1 (5 bases). Germline V gives CDR1 MRHNA, CDR2 SNTAGT. V lost 4 bases and J lost 0, with 7 bases in between. CDR3 length equals 14 residues. CDR3 sequence (DNA): TGTGCCAGCAGTGTTGACAGCTCCTACAATGAGCAGTTCTTC. Translating gives CASSVDSSYNEQFF.

The chain joins TRBV6-2 or TRBV6-3 to TRBJ2-3, with D possibly being TRBD2 (5 bases). Germline-derived CDR1 and CDR2 are MNHEY and SVGEGT. The CDR3 length is 15 residues. V dropped 7 bases and J dropped 7 bases, with 21 bases sitting between them. CDR3 nucleotides: TGTGCCAGCACCCGAGGGTCCTTCGGGGTGTATACGCAGTATTTT. Its protein product is CASTRGSFGVYTQYF.

This clonotype was counted between two and nine times. The rearrangement links TRBV27 to TRBJ2-2, with a tentative D call TRBD2 (6 bases). Germline loops: CDR1 MNHEY, CDR2 SMNVEV (reference sequence). The CDR3 loop spans 15 amino acids. V was clipped by 2 bases and J by 6 bases, with 13 bases between them. The CDR3 coding sequence is TGTGCCAGCAGTTTAGGTCTAGCGAGGCCCGGGGAGCTGTTTTTT. Protein: CASSLGLARPGELFF.

The chain joins TRBV30 to TRBJ2-1; D may match TRBD1 or TRBD2 (5 bases each). Germline lookup yields CDR1 GTSNPN and CDR2 SVGIG (reference sequence). Trimming took 0 bases from V and 9 from J, leaving 15 bases between them. The CDR3 is 14 amino acids. The CDR3 DNA reads as TGTGCCTGGAGTGTACGGGGCAGAGGAAGTGAGCAGTTCTTC. Amino acids: CAWSVRGRGSEQFF.

The V gene is TRBV7-2, the J gene TRBJ2-2; 14 nucleotides line up with TRBD2. The CDR3 is 16 residues long. The trim removed 1 base at V and 7 bases at J, leaving 2 bases unmatched. Germline lookup yields CDR1 SGHTA and CDR2 FQGNSA. CDR3 region: CASSLGTSGRSGELFF. The CDR3 DNA follows: TGTGCCAGCAGCTTAGGGACTAGCGGGAGGAGCGGGGAGCTGTTTTTT. Looking up the rest from reference TRBV7-2 and TRBJ2-2 gives the full variable domain: GAGVSQSPSNKVTEKGKDVELRCDPISGHTALYWYRQSLGQGLEFLIYFQGNSAPDKSGLPSDRFSAERTGGSVSTLTIQRTQQEDSAVYLCASSLGTSGRSGELFFGEGSRLTVL.

This clonotype was detected only a few times. The rearrangement uses TRBV20-1 and TRBJ1-1; TRBD1 is a possible D gene (5 bases). CDR1 and CDR2 from the germline V gene are DFQATT and SNEGSKA (reference sequence). CDR3 length: 16 residues. V was clipped by 0 bases and J by 4 bases, with 18 bases between them. The CDR3 here is CSAREPAGRDVTEAFF. CDR3 in DNA: TGCAGTGCTAGAGAACCCGCGGGCAGGGACGTCACTGAAGCTTTCTTT.

This clonotype was found many times. CDR3 sequence reads: CATSRDSAVHEQYF. For the CDR3, the DNA is TGTGCCACCAGCAGAGATTCGGCCGTCCACGAGCAGTACTTC. V gene TRBV15 combines with J gene TRBJ2-7, with unresolved D. CDR1 and CDR2 (germline): LNHNV, YYDKDF (reference sequence). Trimming left V 0 bases short and J 5 bases short, with 11 bases between. The CDR3 runs 14 residues.

This clonotype was found a few times. The chain combines TRBV7-9 with TRBJ1-2; the D gene is possibly TRBD1 (5 bases). Germline V gene data show CDR1 as SEHNR and CDR2 as FQNEAQ (reference sequence). The CDR3 is 16 amino acids. Trimming shortened V by 3 bases and J by 7 bases, and 21 bases separated the two germline ends. CDR3 in DNA: TGTGCCAGCAGCTTCTCCCCACTGCAGGGATTAGGTGGCTACACCTTC. Translation: CASSFSPLQGLGGYTF.

In its sample, this clonotype was seen many times. The DNA for the CDR3 is TGTGCCAGCAGTTCGGGGATCGGCTATGGCTACACCTTC. Amino acid sequence: CASSSGIGYGYTF. The chain is built from TRBV6-2 or TRBV6-3 and TRBJ1-2, with D hard to call. The germline V gene encodes CDR1 MNHEY and CDR2 SVGEGT. Trimming removed 4 bases at V and 4 bases at J, with 10 bases between. The CDR3 runs to 13 residues.

This clonotype was found many times. The gene calls are TRBV20-1 and TRBJ1-1; D is undetermined. With 3 bases removed from V and 1 base from J, the gap between germline ends came to 9 bases. CDR1 DFQATT and CDR2 SNEGSKA come from the germline V gene (reference sequence). The CDR3 sequence is 13 residues long. The CDR3 DNA reads as TGCAGTGCTAGCGGCGCCAGGAACACTGAAGCTTTCTTT. Amino acids: CSASGARNTEAFF.